One and the same sample provided the 29 T cell receptor beta chains below, sequenced in a study of shared clonotypes between healthy human individuals (dated by TCRdb to 2020 to 2021). The method behind the library was the immunoSEQ multiplex PCR assay. TCRdb provides this immuneACCESS table in a form limited to in-frame rearrangements. Some clones are lacking; in checked studies, under half of them reflect an unresolved V gene, and why the rest are absent is not known. This sample is represented by over a million clones; around 82% of them were singletons. Of the sample, 0.5% to 0.6% falls within the top ten clones. Sequencing was done on a sample of memory CD4+ T cells from PBMCs. What the cell subset or site label conveys for this sample: CD45RA-negative fraction. These receptors were obtained from a man younger than 35 in good health. Some clones in this sample may be carry-over from other donors' samples.

V and J are TRBV5-1 and TRBJ1-2; 7 bases are a match to TRBD1. Germline assignment: CDR1 SGHRS and CDR2 YFSETQ. J was trimmed by 7 bases and V by 4 bases; bases with no gene match: 16. This CDR3 comprises 16 residues. CDR3: CASSKILTGPGSGYTF. CDR3 nucleotide sequence: TGCGCCAGCAGCAAGATATTGACAGGGCCAGGGAGTGGCTACACCTTC.

Comments on this clone: In the same sample, other DNA sequences code for this CDR3. The rearrangement links TRBV7-2 to TRBJ1-2; TRBD1 matches at 7 bases. The V gene's germline CDR1 is SGHTA and CDR2 FQGNSA. Trimming took 3 bases from V and 3 from J; bases not matched to a gene: 1. This CDR3 is built from 13 residues. The CDR3 here is CASSFGTDYGYTF. The CDR3 DNA reads TGTGCCAGCAGCTTCGGGACAGACTATGGCTACACCTTC.

This chain uses TRBV19 with TRBJ2-6; D ambiguous. The CDR3 is 16 residues long. Trimming pared 6 bases from V and 0 bases from J, leaving 12 bases between. Germline V gene lookup returns CDR1 LNHDA and CDR2 SQIVND (reference sequence). CDR3 nucleotides: TGTGCCAGTAGCCCCGGACGGAGCTCTGGGGCCAACGTCCTGACTTTC. Its protein is CASSPGRSSGANVLTF.

In this sample, this clone turned up once. The rearrangement uses TRBV28 and TRBJ2-7; TRBD2 agrees at 11 bases. The CDR3 covers 17 residues. CDR1 and CDR2 from the germline V gene are MDHEN and SYDVKM. V trimming: 2 bases; J trimming: 6 bases; junction bases outside the gene matches: 12. The CDR3 DNA is TGTGCCAGCAGTTTAACTAGCGGGGGCGGGGTCGCCTCCGAGCAGTACTTC. It is translated as CASSLTSGGGVASEQYF.

The chain employs TRBV2 and TRBJ2-7, with a weak D call TRBD1 (6 bases). Germline CDR1 is SNHLY and CDR2 is FYNNEI. The V gene lost 6 bases and the J gene lost 2 bases, with 17 bases spanning the gap. The CDR3 covers 15 residues. CDR3 coding DNA: TGTGCCAGCAGGAGAGATATGACAGGACCCTACGAGCAGTACTTC. Protein sequence: CASRRDMTGPYEQYF.

The rearrangement joins TRBV30 to TRBJ1-4, with D unresolved. The CDR3 length is 14 residues. Trimming shortened V by 1 base and J by 4 bases, and 10 bases separated the two germline ends. The germline V gene has CDR1 GTSNPN and CDR2 SVGIG (reference sequence). CDR3 DNA sequence: TGTGCCTGGAGTGCCCCTCCAGTTAATGAAAAACTGTTTTTT. This encodes CAWSAPPVNEKLFF.

V usage is TRBV7-9 and J usage is TRBJ2-3, with unresolved D. Germline lookup yields CDR1 SEHNR and CDR2 FQNEAQ (reference sequence). The CDR3 is made up of 14 amino acids. V dropped 5 bases and J dropped 2 bases, with 11 bases sitting between them. As DNA, the CDR3 is TGTGCCAGCAGCCCCCAATGGGCCACAGATACGCAGTATTTT. Translating gives CASSPQWATDTQYF. Combining the CDR3 with reference TRBV7-9 and TRBJ2-3 gives the whole variable domain DTGVSQNPRHKITKRGQNVTFRCDPISEHNRLYWYRQTLGQGPEFLTYFQNEAQLEKSRLLSDRFSAERPKGSFSTLEIQRTEQGDSAMYLCASSPQWATDTQYFGPGTRLTVL.

The chain combines TRBV15 with TRBJ2-5; 16 nucleotides agree with TRBD2. Germline V gene sequence: CDR1 LNHNV, CDR2 YYDKDF (reference sequence). Germline trimming cut 3 bases from V and 7 bases from J; bases unmatched to any gene: 5. CDR3 size: 16 residues. Written as DNA, the CDR3 is TGTGCCACCAGCAGGCTGGGGACTAGCGGGAGGGGGACCCAGTACTTC. Its protein is CATSRLGTSGRGTQYF.

The chain links TRBV7-8 to TRBJ1-5; 7 bases fit TRBD1. After removal of 10 bases from V and 4 bases from J, the junction contained 7 bases not matched to a gene. The CDR3 has 13 amino acids. CDR1 and CDR2 from the germline V gene are SGHVS and FQNEAQ. CDR3 amino acids: CATSNRGNQPQHF. CDR3 sequence (DNA): TGTGCCACATCTAACAGGGGTAATCAGCCCCAGCATTTT.

The chain recombines TRBV11-3 with TRBJ2-2; D is undetermined. Deletions cut 5 bases from V and 2 bases from J, with 3 bases between. CDR1 is SGHNT and CDR2 is YENEEA in the germline V gene. The CDR3 loop spans 12 amino acids. CDR3 nucleotides: TGTGCCAGCAGCCAAAACACCGGGGAGCTGTTTTTT. It codes for CASSQNTGELFF. Complete variable domain (other parts from reference TRBV11-3 and TRBJ2-2): EAGVVQSPRYKIIEKKQPVAFWCNPISGHNTLYWYLQNLGQGPELLIRYENEEAVDDSQLPKDRFSAERLKGVDSTLKIQPAELGDSAVYLCASSQNTGELFFGEGSRLTVL.

This clone was counted between two and nine times. V and J are TRBV5-5 and TRBJ2-3; unclear D gene. The CDR3 is made up of 13 amino acids. Germline assignment: CDR1 SGHKS and CDR2 YYEKEE (reference sequence). The V end lost 4 bases, the J end lost 3 bases, and 9 bases lay between the germline ends. This CDR3 reads CASSHSDTDTQYF. The DNA for the CDR3 is TGTGCCAGCAGCCATTCAGATACAGATACGCAGTATTTT.

This chain uses TRBV2 with TRBJ2-1; 8 bases align to TRBD2. The CDR3 is 15 amino acids. CDR1 and CDR2 from the germline V gene are SNHLY and FYNNEI. V dropped 8 bases and J dropped 4; count of bases not matched to a gene: 10. CDR3 coding DNA: TGTGCCAGCGGTCCTACTAGCGGCCGTTACAATGAGCAGTTCTTC. This encodes CASGPTSGRYNEQFF.

In the case of this clone: Other DNA sequences in this sample translate to the same CDR3. This chain joins TRBV5-1 and TRBJ2-7; 9 bases agree with TRBD2. Losses at the gene ends were 2 bases for V and 2 bases for J; bases not matched to a gene: 2. The CDR3 sequence is 14 residues long. Germline V gene data show CDR1 as SGHRS and CDR2 as YFSETQ. The CDR3 loop reads CASSLTSGPYEQYF. CDR3 coding DNA: TGCGCCAGCAGCTTAACTAGCGGGCCCTACGAGCAGTACTTC.

This clone was recorded once. V and J are TRBV4-1 and TRBJ2-1; 8 nucleotides agree with TRBD2. The V gene end was trimmed by 1 base and the J gene end by 13 bases; junction bases not matched to a gene: 9. The CDR3 consists of 14 residues. Germline-derived CDR1 and CDR2 are MGHRA and YSYEKL. The CDR3 DNA is TGCGCCAGCAGCCAAGTAGGGCTAGCGGGTCGTCAGTTCTTC. As protein: CASSQVGLAGRQFF.

This clone was seen a handful of times. The chain combines TRBV15 with TRBJ2-7, with D perhaps matching TRBD1 (6 bases). Per the germline V gene, CDR1 is LNHNV and CDR2 is YYDKDF (reference sequence). The CDR3 covers 15 residues. V was cut by 0 bases and J by 1 base, with 10 bases left in between. The CDR3 DNA is TGTGCCACCAGCAGAGACAAGACAGGTTCCTACGAGCAGTACTTC. Translated: CATSRDKTGSYEQYF.

The chain couples TRBV7-8 to TRBJ1-4, with 9 bases fitting TRBD1. The CDR3 length is 16 residues. In germline, CDR1 is SGHVS, CDR2 FQNEAQ. The J segment lost 7 bases and the V segment lost 0 bases, leaving 6 bases of the junction unmatched. The DNA of the CDR3 is TGTGCCAGCAGCTTAGCGTCCAACAGGGGGCCTGAAAAACTGTTTTTT. It translates to CASSLASNRGPEKLFF.

The CDR3 loop reads CASSLGGLNTGELFF. The CDR3 DNA is TGTGCCAGCAGCTTGGGGGGACTTAACACCGGGGAGCTGTTTTTT. The chain carries TRBV11-1 and TRBJ2-2, with D possibly TRBD2 on 6 matching bases. This CDR3 spans 15 amino acids. Germline V gene sequence: CDR1 SGHAT, CDR2 FQDESV (reference sequence). V lost 3 bases to trimming and J lost 2 bases, with 10 bases between them.

Concerning this clone itself: The likely explanation is a read error, given a far larger clone one base away. Other DNA sequences from this sample encode an identical CDR3 as well. V gene TRBV2 combines with J gene TRBJ2-5, with 7 bases that match TRBD1. This CDR3 is built from 12 residues. From germline, CDR1 is SNHLY and CDR2 FYNNEI. Losses at the gene ends were 4 bases for V and 4 bases for J; bases not matched to a gene: 0. The CDR3 sequence: CASSGQGETQYF. CDR3 DNA sequence: TGTGCCAGCAGTGGACAGGGAGAGACCCAGTACTTC. Drawing the rest from reference TRBV2 and TRBJ2-5, the complete variable domain is EPEVTQTPSHQVTQMGQEVILRCVPISNHLYFYWYRQILGQKVEFLVSFYNNEISEKSEIFDDQFSVERPDGSNFTLKIRSTKLEDSAMYFCASSGQGETQYFGPGTRLLVL.

The chain carries TRBV28 and TRBJ1-2; no firm D call. The CDR3 extends over 10 amino acids. V gave up 8 bases and J gave up 6 bases, with 7 bases separating them. Germline-derived CDR1 and CDR2 are MDHEN and SYDVKM. CDR3 loop: CASQRNGYTF. The CDR3 DNA is TGTGCCAGCCAGAGGAATGGCTACACCTTC.

The chain links TRBV28 to TRBJ1-1; D perhaps matches TRBD1 (5 bases). CDR3 size: 15 residues. The V and J ends lost 6 bases and 0 bases respectively, with 14 bases between them. CDR1 and CDR2 (germline): MDHEN, SYDVKM. CDR3 sequence: CASRAGSSMNTEAFF. The CDR3 bases are TGTGCCAGCAGGGCAGGGTCTAGCATGAACACTGAAGCTTTCTTT.

This chain uses TRBV6-5 with TRBJ2-3, with 7 positions matching TRBD2. The V gene end was trimmed by 0 bases and the J gene end by 2 bases; junction bases not matched to a gene: 5. The CDR3 sequence is 16 residues long. Germline CDR1 is MNHEY and CDR2 is SVGAGI. CDR3 bases: TGTGCCAGCAGTTACTCGGCCAGCGGGGACACAGATACGCAGTATTTT. Amino acids: CASSYSASGDTDTQYF.

As to this clone: A read error is possible here, since a much larger clone lies one base away. Other DNA sequences from this sample encode an identical CDR3 as well. The chain has TRBV5-1 and TRBJ2-3; D is undetermined. From germline, CDR1 is SGHRS and CDR2 YFSETQ. The length of the CDR3 is 11 residues. Trimming took 2 bases from V and 5 from J, leaving 3 bases between them. CDR3 loop: CASSFKDTQYF. The CDR3 DNA reads as TGCGCCAGCAGCTTCAAAGATACGCAGTATTTT.

The genes are TRBV7-9 and TRBJ1-5; the D gene is possibly TRBD1 (6 bases). The CDR3 is made up of 13 amino acids. V shed 10 bases and J shed 3 bases, with 13 bases lying between them. Germline CDR1 is SEHNR and CDR2 is FQNEAQ (reference sequence). The CDR3 sequence is CATTTGNNQPQHF. Here the CDR3 DNA reads TGTGCCACCACGACAGGAAACAATCAGCCCCAGCATTTT.

The chain has TRBV14 and TRBJ2-1, with TRBD2 matching 14 bases. The CDR3 covers 16 residues. In germline, CDR1 is SGHDN, CDR2 FVKESK. V was clipped by 2 bases and J by 10 bases; unmatched bases: 7. CDR3 coding DNA: TGTGCCAGCAGCCAACAATGGACTAGCGGGAGGAACGAGCAGTTCTTC. Encoded protein: CASSQQWTSGRNEQFF.

A remark on this clone: Other DNA sequences within the sample encode an identical CDR3. The chain combines TRBV30 with TRBJ2-3; 11 bases fit TRBD2. With V trimmed by 1 base and J by 0 bases, 0 bases remained unmatched. CDR1 GTSNPN and CDR2 SVGIG come from the germline V gene (reference sequence). The CDR3 contains 15 residues. As DNA, the CDR3 is TGTGCCTGGAGTGGACTAGCGGGAAGCACAGATACGCAGTATTTT. Translated, it gives CAWSGLAGSTDTQYF.

The chain couples TRBV5-1 to TRBJ2-6; the D is unclear. This CDR3 region has 15 residues. Trimming took 2 bases from V and 0 from J, leaving 6 bases between them. Germline V lookup: CDR1 SGHRS, CDR2 YFSETQ. The chain's CDR3 is CASSLDFSGANVLTF. CDR3 in DNA: TGCGCCAGCAGCTTAGACTTCTCTGGGGCCAACGTCCTGACTTTC.

The chain uses TRBV11-2 and TRBJ2-2, with 11 nucleotides matching TRBD2. Germline V gene data show CDR1 as SGHAT and CDR2 as FQNNGV. V was clipped by 5 bases and J by 2 bases; unmatched bases: 4. CDR3 length: 16 residues. The DNA of the CDR3 is TGTGCCAGCAGCGGAACTAGCGGGAGAAACACCGGGGAGCTGTTTTTT. Amino acids: CASSGTSGRNTGELFF. The full variable domain, in which reference TRBV11-2 and TRBJ2-2 provide the parts outside the CDR3, is EAGVAQSPRYKIIEKRQSVAFWCNPISGHATLYWYQQILGQGPKLLIQFQNNGVVDDSQLPKDRFSAERLKGVDSTLKIQPAKLEDSAVYLCASSGTSGRNTGELFFGEGSRLTVL.

CDR3 amino acids: CASSQEARWGTTGANVLTF. Written as DNA, the CDR3 is TGCGCCAGCAGCCAAGAGGCTCGGTGGGGTACTACTGGGGCCAACGTCCTGACTTTC. The chain has TRBV4-3 and TRBJ2-6; D is unclear. The germline V and J ends were trimmed by 0 bases and 2 bases, with 17 bases remaining between them. The CDR3 has 19 residues. Germline assignment: CDR1 LGHNA and CDR2 YSLEER.

The chain links TRBV7-9 to TRBJ2-2; D might be TRBD2 (5 bases). Germline loops: CDR1 SEHNR, CDR2 FQNEAQ (reference sequence). Trimming left V 6 bases short and J 3 bases short, with 14 bases between. The CDR3 consists of 15 residues. CDR3 in DNA: TGTGCCAGCAGTCTCCAGCGGTTAGACACCGGGGAGCTGTTTTTT. Its protein product is CASSLQRLDTGELFF.